These T cell receptor beta chains were read from a single sample in a study of blood T cell repertoires in COVID-19. Here immunoSEQ multiplex PCR was the method, and the copy in TCRdb shows in-frame clones only, minus some. This table holds about 290,000 clones, about nine tenths found once. Sequencing input: PBMCs or T cells enriched from blood (not recorded which). The origin of the receptors is a woman aged 40 to 55 who had recovered from COVID-19. Each CDR3 is given with its conserved first and last residue. A D gene is named only where the DNA matches it firmly. For some rows the clone size is stated as once, few or many, or as a class when expanded; others skip it.

d_gene	v_gene	abundance	j_gene	CDR3aa	CDR3nt
TRBD1	TRBV10-3	NA	TRBJ1-3	CAISDPTGASGNTIYF	TGTGCCATCAGTGATCCAACAGGGGCCTCTGGAAACACCATATATTTT
TRBD2	TRBV4-1	NA	TRBJ2-7	CASSQTRLADRYEQYF	TGCGCCAGCAGCCAGACCCGACTAGCGGATCGCTACGAGCAGTACTTC
TRBD1	TRBV7-3	NA	TRBJ2-5	CASSYRGRETQYF	TGTGCCAGCAGCTACAGGGGCAGGGAGACCCAGTACTTC
NA	TRBV6-5	NA	TRBJ1-1	CASHRENTEAFF	TGTGCCAGCCACCGGGAGAACACTGAAGCTTTCTTT
NA	TRBV5-6	NA	TRBJ1-2	CASSSPGVRSGYTF	TGTGCCAGCAGCTCCCCAGGGGTTCGGAGTGGCTACACCTTC
TRBD1	TRBV20-1	NA	TRBJ1-4	CSASKAGGVLNNEKLFF	TGCAGTGCTAGTAAGGCAGGGGGCGTCTTAAATAATGAAAAACTGTTTTTT
TRBD2	TRBV9	once	TRBJ2-3	CASSVRAGGTDTQYF	TGTGCCAGCAGCGTTCGAGCGGGAGGGACAGATACGCAGTATTTT
NA	TRBV5-1	NA	TRBJ1-1	CASRSGRTDTEAFF	TGCGCCAGCAGGTCGGGGAGGACGGACACTGAAGCTTTCTTT
NA	TRBV18	NA	TRBJ2-7	CASSLTSSYEQYF	TGTGCCAGCTCCCTAACGAGCTCCTACGAGCAGTACTTC
NA	TRBV3-1/TRBV3-2	NA	TRBJ2-1	CASSRSSAYNEQFF	TGTGCCAGCAGCCGGAGTAGCGCTTACAATGAGCAGTTCTTC
NA	TRBV11-2	NA	TRBJ1-2	CASSLYAGPGNNYGYTF	TGTGCCAGCAGCTTATATGCGGGGCCCGGGAATAACTATGGCTACACCTTC
TRBD1	TRBV5-5	NA	TRBJ1-1	CASSLIDRGDTEAFF	TGTGCCAGCAGCTTAATCGACAGGGGGGACACTGAAGCTTTCTTT
TRBD2	TRBV7-8	NA	TRBJ2-5	CASSSRGAGLATEETQYF	TGTGCCAGCAGCTCCCGAGGAGCGGGACTAGCGACAGAAGAGACCCAGTACTTC
NA	TRBV21-1	NA	TRBJ2-7	CASSNRRSSGGENEQYF	TGTGCCAGCAGCAACCGAAGAAGTAGCGGGGGGGAGAACGAGCAGTACTTC
NA	TRBV6-2/TRBV6-3	NA	TRBJ2-7	CASSYHPREQYF	TGTGCCAGCAGTTACCACCCCCGGGAGCAGTACTTC
NA	TRBV27	NA	TRBJ2-1	CASTPGLTMESTEARFF	TGTGCCAGCACCCCGGGACTCACGATGGAATCGACCGAAGCACGTTTCTTC
NA	TRBV7-9	NA	TRBJ1-2	CASTLSGVSYGYTF	TGTGCCAGCACCCTTAGCGGGGTGAGCTATGGCTACACCTTC
NA	TRBV4-3	NA	TRBJ1-6	CASSKERQENSPLHF	TGCGCCAGCAGCAAAGAAAGACAGGAGAATTCACCCCTCCACTTT
NA	TRBV20-1	NA	TRBJ1-5	CSATPILQHF	TGCAGTGCCACTCCCATATTGCAGCATTTT
TRBD1	TRBV27	NA	TRBJ2-1	CASRGIRTGGDNEQFF	TGTGCCAGCAGAGGCATTAGGACAGGTGGGGACAATGAGCAGTTCTTC
NA	TRBV5-1	NA	TRBJ1-6	CASRIQDNSPLHF	TGCGCCAGCCGGATCCAGGATAATTCACCCCTCCACTTT
NA	TRBV5-4	few	TRBJ1-1	CASSNGGVEDTEAFF	TGTGCCAGCAGCAACGGGGGGGTAGAGGACACTGAAGCTTTCTTT
NA	TRBV12-3/TRBV12-4	NA	TRBJ1-2	CASSLGGNYGYTF	TGTGCCAGCAGTTTAGGCGGAAACTATGGCTACACCTTC
NA	TRBV27	NA	TRBJ1-1	CASRYRGQAIEAFF	TGTGCCAGCAGATATCGAGGGCAGGCTATTGAAGCTTTCTTT
NA	TRBV28	NA	TRBJ2-7	CASTSVRDRGYEQYF	NA
TRBD1	TRBV27	NA	TRBJ1-1	CASSTGVRNTEAFF	TGTGCCAGCAGTACAGGGGTCCGAAACACTGAAGCTTTCTTT
NA	TRBV9	NA	TRBJ2-7	CASSRGTFSYEQYF	TGTGCCAGCTCTCGAGGGACTTTCTCCTACGAGCAGTACTTC
NA	TRBV2	once	TRBJ2-7	CASSDDPFGYEQYF	TGTGCCAGCAGCGACGACCCCTTCGGGTACGAGCAGTACTTC
NA	TRBV15	once	TRBJ2-3	CATSNDRLPTDTQYF	TGTGCCACCAGCAATGACAGGCTCCCCACAGATACGCAGTATTTT
NA	TRBV5-5	NA	TRBJ2-7	CASSPTQGYEQYF	TGTGCCAGCAGCCCAACCCAGGGGTACGAGCAGTACTTC
NA	TRBV2	NA	TRBJ2-7	CASSTPPTDEQYF	TGTGCCAGCAGTACCCCCCCCACGGACGAGCAGTACTTC
TRBD1	TRBV3-1/TRBV3-2	NA	TRBJ1-2	CASSQSSGGHGYGYTF	TGTGCCAGCAGCCAATCGTCAGGGGGGCATGGCTATGGCTACACCTTC
TRBD2	TRBV3-1/TRBV3-2	NA	TRBJ2-3	CASSQNRGGFLYF	TGTGCCAGCAGCCAAAATCGGGGGGGCTTCTTGTATTTT
NA	TRBV6-5	NA	TRBJ1-1	CASGEQVMNTEAFF	TGTGCCAGCGGGGAACAGGTCATGAACACTGAAGCTTTCTTT
NA	TRBV7-6	NA	TRBJ1-2	CASSLAGGVANYGYTF	TGTGCCAGCAGCTTAGCCGGAGGAGTAGCTAACTATGGCTACACCTTC
NA	TRBV3-1/TRBV3-2	NA	TRBJ2-7	CASSQAGGSSYEQYF	TGTGCCAGCAGCCAAGCAGGTGGGAGCTCCTACGAGCAGTACTTC
NA	TRBV18	NA	TRBJ2-7	CASSPAGAGYEQYF	TGTGCCAGCTCACCAGCGGGGGCGGGGTACGAGCAGTACTTC
TRBD2	TRBV11-2	NA	TRBJ2-3	CASSLVLAASTDTQYF	TGTGCCAGCAGCTTAGTTCTAGCGGCCAGCACAGATACGCAGTATTTT
NA	TRBV29-1	NA	TRBJ2-7	CSVYTPEAYEQYF	TGCAGCGTCTACACCCCCGAGGCCTACGAGCAGTACTTC
NA	TRBV12-3/TRBV12-4	NA	TRBJ1-2	CASRSQGNYGYTF	TGTGCCAGCAGATCACAGGGTAACTATGGCTACACCTTC
NA	TRBV19	once	TRBJ1-5	CATRHSGGSGDQPQHF	TGTGCCACCCGCCACAGCGGAGGGTCGGGGGATCAGCCCCAGCATTTT
TRBD1	TRBV11-2	NA	TRBJ2-7	CASSLAPPGQGTNEQYF	TGTGCCAGCAGCTTAGCACCGCCGGGACAGGGGACGAACGAGCAGTACTTC
NA	TRBV29-1	NA	TRBJ1-2	CSVEEYRVYGYTF	TGCAGCGTTGAAGAGTACAGGGTCTATGGCTACACCTTC
TRBD1	TRBV10-3	NA	TRBJ2-7	CATGTGFEQYF	TGTGCCACCGGGACAGGGTTCGAGCAGTACTTC
TRBD2	TRBV11-2	NA	TRBJ2-1	CASSLASGSNEQFF	TGTGCCAGCAGCTTAGCTAGCGGGAGCAATGAGCAGTTCTTC
NA	TRBV18	NA	TRBJ2-3	CASSLTSTDTQYF	TGTGCCAGCTCACTGACTAGCACAGATACGCAGTATTTT
TRBD1	TRBV27	NA	TRBJ1-5	CASSSGTGNQPQHF	TGTGCCAGCAGTTCAGGGACAGGAAATCAGCCCCAGCATTTT
NA	TRBV30	once	TRBJ2-2	CAWSVRGRNTGELFF	TGTGCCTGGAGTGTACGCGGAAGGAACACCGGGGAGCTGTTTTTT
TRBD1	TRBV19	NA	TRBJ2-3	CASSSRGRGTDTQYF	TGTGCCAGTAGTTCCAGGGGGCGAGGCACAGATACGCAGTATTTT
NA	TRBV6-5	NA	TRBJ2-5	CASSYSPTERAQYF	TGTGCCAGCAGTTACTCCCCTACAGAGAGGGCCCAGTACTTC
NA	TRBV21-1	once	TRBJ2-1	CASSKERTIDYNEQFF	TGTGCCAGCAGCAAAGAACGGACTATCGATTACAATGAGCAGTTCTTC